The TCR beta chain described here comes from a study of blood T cell repertoires in COVID-19. Study-wide context: Samples representing acute and convalescent COVID-19 were sourced from the United States, Italy and Spain.

Germline V CDR1 and CDR2: SQVTM, ANQGSEA. The CDR3 spans 14 residues. J was trimmed by 4 bases and V by 7 bases; bases with no gene match: 10. The participants were between about 18 and 95 years old and came from some 23 US areas. Cohort 3 recovery required two negative PCRs, clearance, or symptom resolution. Original data processing: How many nucleated cells were present was estimated from reference gene primer amplification. The method was immunoSEQ multiplex PCR; TCRdb's version includes in-frame clones alone and lacks a portion of them. V, J and clone size derive from that table, while D and trimming were established from the DNA sequence. The repertoire has around 330,000 clones, about nine tenths of them found once; the top ten carry 5% to 5.5%.

Source material: PBMCs or T cells enriched from blood (not recorded which). J is TRBJ1-2 and V is TRBV29-1; 9 nucleotides line up with TRBD1. This TCR was sampled from a man between 60 and 75 years old who had recovered from COVID-19. CDR3 sequence reads: CSDLRGQGTYGYTF. As DNA, the CDR3 is TGCAGCGACCTCCGGGGACAGGGCACCTATGGCTACACCTTC.